These T cell receptor beta chains were read from a single sample in a study of early T cells in non-severe SARS-CoV-2 infection. TCRdb redid the calling of the 5' RACE reads with MiXCR, one entry per CDR3 protein. This table holds about 64,000 distinct CDR3 sequences, around 4.7% found once. Sequenced sample: whole blood. Receptors were obtained from an adult who was a healthcare worker with PCR-confirmed SARS-CoV-2 infection or an uninfected control (not recorded which). The CDR3 runs from the conserved cysteine through the conserved F or W. The D gene is left open where the match is weak. Clone size is shown for a subset of rows, as once, few, many or a class of expanded clone.

v_gene	abundance	j_gene	d_gene	CDR3aa	CDR3nt
TRBV12-3/TRBV12-4	many	TRBJ2-7	-	CASTISTGFYEQYF	TGTGCCAGCACCATATCGACAGGATTCTACGAGCAGTACTTC
TRBV30	few	TRBJ2-3	TRBD2	CAWSDGTSGGPSTDTQYF	TGTGCCTGGAGTGACGGGACTAGCGGGGGGCCCAGCACAGATACGCAGTATTTT
TRBV20-1	-	TRBJ2-5	-	CSARWLSQETQYF	TGCAGTGCTAGATGGCTATCCCAAGAGACCCAGTACTTC
TRBV10-3	many	TRBJ2-7	-	CAISEASYEQYF	TGTGCCATCAGTGAGGCCTCCTACGAGCAGTACTTC
TRBV3-1	many	TRBJ2-2	-	CASSQESTGELFF	TGTGCCAGCAGCCAAGAGAGCACCGGGGAGCTGTTTTTT
TRBV5-6	few	TRBJ2-3	-	CASSPGEWITDTQYF	TGTGCCAGCAGCCCCGGAGAGTGGATCACAGATACGCAGTATTTT
TRBV7-2	many	TRBJ2-5	TRBD1	CASKKLQGAQETQYF	TGTGCCAGCAAGAAATTGCAGGGGGCACAGGAGACCCAGTACTTC
TRBV7-9	many	TRBJ1-1	-	CASSLGRAAEAFF	TGTGCCAGCAGCTTAGGCAGGGCCGCTGAAGCTTTCTTT
TRBV19	-	TRBJ2-3	-	CASSADGAPDTQYF	TGTGCCAGTAGTGCGGACGGGGCTCCAGATACGCAGTATTTT
TRBV7-3	many	TRBJ2-6	-	CASSAGSSGANVLTF	TGTGCCAGCAGCGCAGGAAGCTCTGGGGCCAACGTCCTGACTTTC
TRBV10-3	many	TRBJ2-2	TRBD1	CASPGQALNTGELFF	TGTGCCAGCCCGGGACAGGCTTTGAACACCGGGGAGCTGTTTTTT
TRBV29-1	many	TRBJ2-5	-	CSVPGSGSETQYF	TGCAGCGTTCCCGGCAGTGGGTCAGAGACCCAGTACTTC
TRBV24-1	many	TRBJ2-3	-	CATSDPAGPTDTQYF	TGTGCCACCAGTGATCCGGCAGGTCCTACAGATACGCAGTATTTT
TRBV11-2	few	TRBJ2-7	TRBD1	CASSFLQGARYF	TGTGCCAGCAGCTTTCTCCAGGGGGCTCGCTACTTC
TRBV4-1	many	TRBJ2-5	TRBD2	CASSQEASGSWETQYF	TGCGCCAGCAGCCAAGAAGCTAGCGGGAGTTGGGAGACCCAGTACTTC
TRBV5-5	-	TRBJ1-4	TRBD1	CASSGVGQFEKLFF	TGTGCCAGCAGCGGCGTGGGACAGTTTGAAAAACTGTTTTTT
TRBV9	few	TRBJ2-7	-	CASSETDTGNYEQYF	TGTGCCAGCAGCGAGACGGACACAGGAAATTACGAGCAGTACTTC
TRBV2	many	TRBJ1-1	TRBD1	CASSTTRTGYEAFF	TGTGCCAGCAGTACTACCCGGACAGGATATGAAGCTTTCTTT
TRBV3-1	many	TRBJ2-7	TRBD1	CASSLRGKAFGEQYF	TGTGCCAGCAGCCTCAGGGGGAAGGCGTTCGGCGAGCAGTACTTC
TRBV7-9	-	TRBJ1-2	-	CASSPIGQPYGYTF	TGTGCCAGCAGCCCCATCGGACAGCCCTATGGCTACACCTTC
TRBV7-2	many	TRBJ2-1	TRBD2	CASSLGSGTYNEQFF	TGTGCCAGCAGCTTAGGGAGCGGGACCTACAATGAGCAGTTCTTC
TRBV6-2/TRBV6-3	many	TRBJ2-7	TRBD2	CASSNRGGITYEQYF	TGTGCCAGCAGTAACCGGGGGGGAATAACCTACGAGCAGTACTTC
TRBV12-3/TRBV12-4	many	TRBJ2-3	-	CASSPSGTFRDTQYF	TGTGCCAGCAGTCCCTCGGGCACTTTTCGGGATACGCAGTATTTT
TRBV20-1	-	TRBJ2-1	-	CSARDEDKPYNEQFF	TGCAGTGCTAGAGATGAGGACAAACCCTACAATGAGCAGTTCTTC
TRBV6-1	many	TRBJ2-2	-	CASIPLSGWGDNTGELFF	TGTGCCAGCATTCCACTTAGCGGCTGGGGCGACAACACCGGGGAGCTGTTTTTT
TRBV6-1	-	TRBJ2-3	TRBD1	CASSKRTGAADTQYF	TGTGCCAGCAGCAAAAGGACAGGCGCGGCAGATACGCAGTATTTT
TRBV29-1	-	TRBJ2-1	-	CSVEGGHRDNEQFF	TGCAGCGTTGAAGGAGGGCACAGGGACAATGAGCAGTTCTTC
TRBV7-2	-	TRBJ2-4	-	CASSSLQDWKNIQYF	TGTGCCAGCAGCTCTCTACAGGATTGGAAAAACATTCAGTACTTC
TRBV12-3/TRBV12-4	many	TRBJ2-7	-	CASKTETWEQYF	TGTGCCAGCAAAACTGAGACCTGGGAGCAGTACTTC
TRBV11-2	few	TRBJ2-7	-	CASSLGQSVTYEQYF	TGTGCCAGCAGCTTAGGCCAGAGCGTAACCTACGAGCAGTACTTC
TRBV11-2	many	TRBJ2-3	-	CASSFLQGTDTQYF	TGTGCCAGCAGCTTTTTACAGGGAACAGATACGCAGTATTTT
TRBV5-4	many	TRBJ2-3	-	CASSLGTYTSTDTQYF	TGTGCCAGCAGCTTGGGGACGTATACTAGCACAGATACGCAGTATTTT
TRBV18	-	TRBJ1-5	-	CASSPDKGRQPQHF	TGTGCCAGCTCACCTGATAAGGGAAGGCAGCCCCAGCATTTT
TRBV6-5	many	TRBJ1-1	-	CASSYGRNTEAFF	TGTGCCAGCAGTTACGGCAGGAACACTGAAGCTTTCTTT